Sequencing of this T cell receptor (beta chain) was carried out in a study of blood T cell repertoires in COVID-19. Study-level information: The study drew acute and convalescent COVID-19 samples from the United States, Italy and Spain.

The CDR3 has 13 amino acids. Germline V lookup: CDR1 SGHRS, CDR2 YFSETQ. J lost 4 bases, V lost 5 bases, and 6 bases had no gene match. Sequenced by immunoSEQ multiplex PCR; TCRdb stores in-frame clones only, minus some. The sample lists about 220,000 clones, 84% occurring once. This receptor was identified in a man aged 35-49 years who had recovered from COVID-19. The chain couples TRBV5-1 to TRBJ2-7, with 7 bases fitting TRBD1. Sequencing used peripheral blood. CDR3 bases: TGCGCCAGCAGTTCGGGACAGACTTACGAGCAGTACTTC. Residues: CASSSGQTYEQYF.